This T cell receptor (beta chain) is from a study of somatic mutations in cytotoxic T cells in rheumatoid arthritis. Study details: Prior to any treatment and right after diagnosis, patient blood (under 31 ml EDTA) was drawn.

Study processing details: Of patient CD8+ clones exceeding 1%, few matched published virus-specific TCRB sequences. Measured with immunoSEQ multiplex PCR; TCRdb has only the in-frame clones, and not every one. D and trimming were read from the DNA, whereas the V and J calls and clone size are those reported in that table. The sample shows 15,000 to 20,000 clones, roughly 85% of them seen only once. The CDR3 extends over 13 amino acids. In germline, CDR1 is SNHLY, CDR2 FYNNEI. The V end lost 8 bases, the J end lost 5 bases, and 15 bases lay between the germline ends. Using positive magnetic bead selection on an AutoMACS, CD4+ and CD8+ cells were isolated, after which their purity was checked by flow cytometry.

This chain uses TRBV2 with TRBJ2-5; perhaps TRBD1 as D (6 bases). Sequenced input: CD8+ T cells sorted from blood. The receptor's source is a woman in her 40s with rheumatoid arthritis. The CDR3 DNA follows: TGTGCCAGCGAGGGGGTAGGACGGGAGACCCAGTACTTC. Translation gives CASEGVGRETQYF.